This T cell receptor (beta chain) was sequenced for a study of blood T cell repertoires in COVID-19. TCRdb's table, derived via immunoSEQ multiplex PCR, lists solely in-frame clones and lacks some. The data contain around 180,000 clones, 86% of them singletons. With 3 bases removed from V and 1 base from J, the gap between germline ends came to 6 bases. Germline CDR1 is LNHNV and CDR2 is YYDKDF (reference sequence). CDR3 length: 13 residues. Cohorts were determined from participant-reported clinical history. This rearrangement joins TRBV15 to TRBJ1-1; weak D call: TRBD1 (6 bases). The specimen sequenced was PBMCs or T cells enriched from blood (not recorded which). This TCR was recovered from a woman aged 30 to 39 who had recovered from COVID-19. CDR3 sequence (DNA): TGTGCCACCAGCAGGACAGGGAACACTGAAGCTTTCTTT. This codes for CATSRTGNTEAFF.